A single sample is the source of the 23 T cell receptor beta chains below, sequenced in a study of kidney transplant recipient with SARS-CoV-2 infection. TCRdb reanalysed the reads using MiXCR and keeps one entry per CDR3 protein. The table has 200,000 to 250,000 distinct CDR3 sequences, more than 25% seen once. This material consisted of a blood sample, taken at baseline and between days 110 and 120 from a kidney transplant recipient. The receptors derive from a male patient between 25 and 40 years old who had COVID-19 and was a kidney transplant recipient. Some T cells may arise from the graft donor.

This clonotype was found many times. The rearrangement joins TRBV5-8 to TRBJ1-2; the D is unclear. Trimming left V 5 bases short and J 4 bases short, with 21 bases between. This CDR3 contains 16 residues. The germline CDR1 and CDR2 sequences are SGHTS and YDEGEE. Written as DNA, the CDR3 is TGTGCCAGCAGTGGGCGTCATCCACGAAAGACCTATGGCTACACCTTC. Translating gives CASSGRHPRKTYGYTF.

This chain connects TRBV7-9 to TRBJ1-1, with D unresolved. CDR3 length equals 15 residues. CDR1 is SEHNR, CDR2 FQNEAQ, per germline (reference sequence). Trimming pared 5 bases from V and 0 bases from J, leaving 13 bases between. CDR3 DNA: TGTGCCAGCAGCCTACTACCCGGGCTGAACACTGAAGCTTTCTTT. This codes for CASSLLPGLNTEAFF.

Comments on this clonotype: A much bigger clone sits one base away, suggesting this may be a read error. The chain combines TRBV5-3 with TRBJ1-2; D is undetermined. TRBV5-3 is classed as an ORF, of uncertain function. The CDR3 is 16 amino acids. Trimming removed 7 bases at V and 4 bases at J, with 23 bases between. The CDR3 reads CARPPSVVRETYGYTF. CDR3 DNA: TGTGCCAGACCTCCATCAGTGGTGAGAGAGACCTATGGCTACACCTTC.

This clonotype was seen at least ten times. The CDR3 coding sequence is TGCAGCGTTGCTATGGAGACCCAGTACTTC. Protein sequence: CSVAMETQYF. The chain employs TRBV29-1 and TRBJ2-5; the D is unclear. Germline CDR1 reads SQVTM; CDR2 reads ANQGSEA. V lost 4 bases to trimming and J lost 5 bases, with 5 bases between them. There are 10 residues in the CDR3.

The chain links TRBV21-1 to TRBJ2-3. TRBV21-1 corresponds to a pseudogene. This CDR3 spans 17 amino acids. The CDR3 loop is CAGRKAIATVMQDTQYF. CDR3 in DNA: TGTGCCGGCAGGAAAGCTATAGCTACAGTCATGCAAGATACGCAGTATTTT.

In its sample, this clonotype was seen many times. The V call is TRBV7-9, the J call TRBJ1-2; D gene unclear. The CDR3 sequence is 17 residues long. Deletions cut 4 bases from V and 4 bases from J, with 22 bases between. The germline V gene has CDR1 SEHNR and CDR2 FQNEAQ (reference sequence). The CDR3 sequence is CASSYNKYHGKTYGYTF. The CDR3, as DNA: TGTGCCAGCAGCTACAACAAATACCATGGAAAGACCTATGGCTACACCTTC.

There are many counts of this clonotype. The chain joins TRBV7-9 to TRBJ2-7; 8 nucleotides line up with TRBD2. This CDR3 has 15 residues. CDR1 is SEHNR, CDR2 FQNEAQ, per germline (reference sequence). The V and J ends lost 3 bases and 6 bases, in that order; junction bases with no gene match: 10. The CDR3 DNA is TGTGCCAGCAGCTTGGGTCGCGGGGGGCCATCCGAGCAGTACTTC. This translates into CASSLGRGGPSEQYF.

This clonotype has only a few counts. J is TRBJ2-5 and V is TRBV20-1, with D possibly being TRBD1 (6 bases). Germline V gene sequence: CDR1 DFQATT, CDR2 SNEGSKA (reference sequence). The germline V and J ends were trimmed by 0 bases and 5 bases, with 10 bases remaining between them. The CDR3 covers 13 residues. In nucleotides, the CDR3 is TGCAGTGCTAGAGATCTAAGGGGGGAGACCCAGTACTTC. It translates to CSARDLRGETQYF.

Points on this clonotype: Given a much more abundant clone one base away, this may be a read error. This chain connects TRBV28 to TRBJ2-7; D is uncertain. Germline CDR1 MDHEN, CDR2 SYDVKM. This CDR3 contains 17 residues. CDR3 DNA sequence: TGTGCCAGCAGTTTCTCGATGTCCGACCCGAGTTCCTGCGAGCAGTACTTC. This translates into CASSFSMSDPSSCEQYF.

With regard to this clonotype: Mismatch with germline at one junction end may stem from a read error. CDR3 DNA sequence: TGTACCAGCAGCGTAGAGGCAGCGGGATTACCAGATACGCAGTATTTT. Protein: CTSSVEAAGLPDTQYF. This chain joins TRBV9 and TRBJ2-3; 7 bases match TRBD2. Germline CDR1 is SGDLS and CDR2 is YYNGEE. CDR3 size: 16 residues.

As concerns this clonotype: This may stem from a read error, because a much larger clone lies one nucleotide away. The chain carries TRBV5-4 and TRBJ1-1; 12 nucleotides line up with TRBD1. Germline V gene data show CDR1 as SGHNT and CDR2 as YYREEE (reference sequence). The CDR3 extends over 14 amino acids. J lost 6 bases, V lost 6 bases, and 6 bases had no gene match. DNA for the CDR3: TGTGCCAGCAACCGGGACAGGGGGCTCGCTGAAGCTTTCTTT. As protein: CASNRDRGLAEAFF.

This clonotype has ten or more counts. The J gene is TRBJ2-7, the V gene TRBV12-3 or TRBV12-4; D is ambiguous. V dropped 2 bases and J dropped 7 bases, with 6 bases sitting between them. The CDR3 consists of 11 residues. The CDR3 region is CASSLNFEQYF. The CDR3 coding sequence is TGTGCCAGCAGTTTAAATTTTGAGCAGTACTTC.

This clonotype was detected ten times or more. V and J are TRBV5-1 and TRBJ2-7; weak D call: TRBD1 (5 bases). The CDR3 runs 15 residues. Germline V gene sequence: CDR1 SGHRS, CDR2 YFSETQ. V dropped 0 bases and J dropped 4 bases, with 14 bases sitting between them. CDR3 in DNA: TGCGCCAGCAGCTTGGCCTCGGGCAGGGTTTACGAGCAGTACTTC. This codes for CASSLASGRVYEQYF.

Comments on this clonotype: No conserved phenylalanine or tryptophan ends this CDR3, so it is likely a read error. The chain recombines TRBV7-3 with TRBJ1-1; D remains ambiguous. V lost 1 base and J 1 base, leaving 7 bases between the germline ends. Germline CDR1 and CDR2: SGHTA and FQGTGA. The CDR3 runs to 14 residues. The CDR3 sequence is CASSLSSGNTEAFL. CDR3 sequence (DNA): TGTGCCAGCAGCTTAAGTTCGGGGAACACTGAAGCTTTCCTT.

Ten or more counts support this clonotype. The chain is built from TRBV5-1 and TRBJ1-2; possibly TRBD1 for D (6 bases). The V and J ends lost 0 bases and 4 bases respectively, with 19 bases between them. Germline values: CDR1 SGHRS, CDR2 YFSETQ. The CDR3 is 17 residues long. CDR3 sequence: CASSLAGGGSFVYGYTF. The CDR3 bases are TGCGCCAGCAGCTTGGCCGGGGGGGGCTCTTTTGTCTATGGCTACACCTTC.

This clonotype has only a few counts. The rearrangement uses TRBV5-4 and TRBJ2-4; D gene unclear. Germline lookup yields CDR1 SGHNT and CDR2 YYREEE (reference sequence). The CDR3 loop spans 13 amino acids. Deletions cut 0 bases from V and 15 bases from J, with 16 bases between. CDR3 in DNA: TGTGCCAGCAGCTTGGATCCCCGGAGACCGGGGTACTTC. This gives the protein CASSLDPRRPGYF.

This clonotype was observed many times. This chain links TRBV5-4 with TRBJ1-2; possible D gene TRBD1, 5 bases. This CDR3 is built from 13 residues. V was pared by 6 bases and J by 4 bases, with 13 bases between. In germline, CDR1 is SGHNT, CDR2 YYREEE (reference sequence). CDR3 nucleotide sequence: TGTGCCAGCATCGGGACGGACTCCTATGGCTACACCTTC. Translated, it gives CASIGTDSYGYTF.

Ten or more counts support this clonotype. The chain links TRBV29-1 to TRBJ1-5; tentative D call: TRBD1 (6 bases). The CDR3 extends over 14 amino acids. Germline V gene sequence: CDR1 SQVTM, CDR2 ANQGSEA. V dropped 6 bases and J dropped 0 bases, with 12 bases sitting between them. The CDR3: CSVADSGSNQPQHF. CDR3 bases: TGCAGCGTCGCGGACAGTGGTAGCAATCAGCCCCAGCATTTT.

The chain has TRBV5-1 and TRBJ2-3, with TRBD2 matching 8 bases. This CDR3 comprises 16 residues. Germline CDR1 and CDR2: SGHRS and YFSETQ. After removal of 4 bases from V and 4 bases from J, the junction contained 11 bases not matched to a gene. The CDR3 loop is CASSPGSGRGADTQYF. CDR3 sequence (DNA): TGCGCCAGCAGCCCGGGGAGCGGGAGAGGGGCAGATACGCAGTATTTT.

Details on this clonotype: This may be a read error, as it is one base from a much larger clone. The V gene is TRBV20-1, the J gene TRBJ2-7, with TRBD2 matching over 12 bases. This CDR3 spans 16 amino acids. J lost 3 bases, V lost 2 bases, and 8 bases had no gene match. Germline values: CDR1 DFQATT, CDR2 SNEGSKA (reference sequence). The CDR3 DNA reads as TGCAGTGCTAGAAATAGTACTAGCGGGAGGAACTACGAGCAGTACTTC. Translated, it gives CSARNSTSGRNYEQYF.

At least ten counts were recorded for this clonotype. The rearrangement joins TRBV2 to TRBJ2-5, with 7 bases matching TRBD2. The CDR3 sequence is 16 residues long. Germline-derived CDR1 and CDR2 are SNHLY and FYNNEI. The trim removed 3 bases at V and 4 bases at J, leaving 11 bases unmatched. CDR3 nucleotides: TGTGCCAGCAGTGACATCCTAGCGGTTGTCTCAGAGACCCAGTACTTC. This sequence encodes CASSDILAVVSETQYF.

A remark on this clonotype: A much larger clone is a single base away; this may be a read error. The gene calls are TRBV6-6 and TRBJ1-5; no clear D gene. The CDR3 consists of 14 residues. In germline, CDR1 is MNHNY, CDR2 SVGAGI (reference sequence). The CDR3 is CASGYAGRPQPQHF. The CDR3 DNA sequence: TGTGCCAGCGGTTATGCGGGGAGGCCTCAGCCCCAGCATTTT.

To note about this clonotype: At one end, the junction sequence differs from germline, possibly due to a read error. The chain carries TRBV7-8 and TRBJ2-7; possibly TRBD2 for D (6 bases). In germline, CDR1 is SGHVS, CDR2 FQNEAQ. CDR3 size: 15 residues. CDR3 amino acids: CVSSSPGRGAYEQYF. The CDR3 DNA follows: TGTGTCAGCAGCTCCCCCGGGAGAGGCGCCTACGAGCAGTACTTC.